These 30 T cell receptor beta chains were sequenced from one sample in a study of cytomegalovirus exposure and HLA in healthy donors. Sequencing used immunoSEQ multiplex PCR; TCRdb keeps in-frame clones, though not all of them. Of approximately 300,000 clones in the sample, approximately 86% were seen once. The source material was PBMCs. These TCRs come from a woman aged 30 to 39 in good health and CMV-seropositive.

V and J are TRBV27 and TRBJ2-7, with no clear D. The CDR3 is made up of 14 amino acids. Deletions cut 2 bases from V and 5 bases from J, with 13 bases between. Germline V gene sequence: CDR1 MNHEY, CDR2 SMNVEV (reference sequence). The CDR3 is CASSLVSKPHEQYF. The CDR3 DNA is TGTGCCAGCAGTTTAGTTTCCAAACCCCACGAGCAGTACTTC.

J is TRBJ2-5 and V is TRBV19; 13 bases map to TRBD2. The CDR3 spans 16 residues. Germline V gives CDR1 LNHDA, CDR2 SQIVND (reference sequence). The trim removed 5 bases at V and 2 bases at J, leaving 5 bases unmatched. In nucleotides, the CDR3 is TGTGCCAGTAGTCCCTGGACTAGCGGGAGTCAAGAGACCCAGTACTTC. This codes for CASSPWTSGSQETQYF.

V usage is TRBV6-5 and J usage is TRBJ2-7; the match to TRBD1 covers 10 bases. The CDR3 extends over 13 amino acids. The germline V gene has CDR1 MNHEY and CDR2 SVGAGI. CDR3 protein: CATVGTGAYEQYF. DNA of the CDR3: TGTGCTACCGTCGGGACAGGGGCCTACGAGCAGTACTTC.

V usage is TRBV6-5 and J usage is TRBJ2-1, with 10 positions matching TRBD1. The CDR3 totals 15 residues. CDR1 is MNHEY, CDR2 SVGAGI, per germline. After removal of 5 bases from V and 2 bases from J, the junction contained 3 bases not matched to a gene. The CDR3 bases are TGTGCCAGCAGTCATGACAGGGGGCCCTACAATGAGCAGTTCTTC. Translated, it gives CASSHDRGPYNEQFF.

In nucleotides, the CDR3 is TGCGCCAGCAGCCCCGAGCTAGCGGGGCACCCCAGGGGCAATGAGCAGTTCTTC. Amino acid sequence: CASSPELAGHPRGNEQFF. The gene calls are TRBV4-1 and TRBJ2-1; TRBD2 aligns across 9 bases. Germline loops: CDR1 MGHRA, CDR2 YSYEKL. V shed 4 bases, J shed 6 bases, and the junction held 16 bases outside the gene matches. The CDR3 runs 18 residues.

The chain recombines TRBV11-3 with TRBJ2-2; 15 positions agree with TRBD2. The V gene's germline CDR1 is SGHNT and CDR2 YENEEA. The junction had 2 bases not matched to a gene; V was cut back by 2 bases and J by 4 bases. The CDR3 runs to 17 residues. CDR3 nucleotide sequence: TGTGCCAGCAGCTTACGGACTAGCGGGAGGGCCACCGGGGAGCTGTTTTTT. Amino acid sequence: CASSLRTSGRATGELFF.

This chain joins TRBV28 and TRBJ1-2; 7 bases line up with TRBD1. This CDR3 is built from 14 residues. J was trimmed by 1 base and V by 6 bases; bases with no gene match: 5. Germline V gene lookup returns CDR1 MDHEN and CDR2 SYDVKM. The CDR3 DNA sequence: TGTGCCAGCAGCCCGACAGGGATTAACTATGGCTACACCTTC. This codes for CASSPTGINYGYTF.

The chain uses TRBV27 and TRBJ2-7, with D possibly TRBD1 on 6 matching bases. The ends were cut back, 4 bases at V and 8 bases at J, with 9 bases in the middle. In germline, CDR1 is MNHEY, CDR2 SMNVEV (reference sequence). The CDR3 extends over 11 amino acids. The CDR3 DNA follows: TGTGCCAGCAGTTCCGGACAGAAGCAGTACTTC. The encoded protein is CASSSGQKQYF.

V is TRBV9 and J is TRBJ2-1; D assignment may be TRBD1 or TRBD2 (5 bases each). The germline CDR1 and CDR2 sequences are SGDLS and YYNGEE. The CDR3 has 18 residues. Trimming cost V 0 bases and J 1 base, with 17 bases left between them. CDR3 in amino acids: CASSVDLPRGGSYNEQFF. CDR3 bases: TGTGCCAGCAGCGTAGATCTGCCAAGGGGCGGGTCCTACAATGAGCAGTTCTTC.

This sequence joins TRBV29-1 and TRBJ1-2; D remains unclear. The CDR3 sequence is 10 residues long. Per germline, CDR1 SQVTM and CDR2 ANQGSEA. Trimming shortened V by 5 bases and J by 0 bases, and 1 base separated the two germline ends. Here the CDR3 reads CSVSNYGYTF. The CDR3 DNA is TGCAGCGTTTCTAACTATGGCTACACCTTC.

The chain recombines TRBV25-1 with TRBJ1-4, with 8 bases fitting TRBD1. Germline assignment: CDR1 MGHDK and CDR2 SYGVNS. J gave up 6 bases and V 3 bases, and 6 bases lay outside the gene matches. This CDR3 spans 15 amino acids. The CDR3 protein is CASSELGTGHEKLFF. CDR3 DNA sequence: TGTGCCAGCAGTGAGCTAGGGACAGGCCATGAAAAACTGTTTTTT.

The CDR3 is CASSLSLAGSYEQYF. As DNA, the CDR3 is TGTGCCAGCAGCTTATCCCTGGCGGGCTCCTACGAGCAGTACTTC. The rearrangement uses TRBV7-2 and TRBJ2-7; D possibly corresponds to TRBD2 (5 bases). Trimming stripped 2 bases from V and 0 bases from J, with 11 bases between. Germline V gene sequence: CDR1 SGHTA, CDR2 FQGNSA. The CDR3 runs to 15 residues.

This chain connects TRBV7-2 to TRBJ1-1, with D unresolved. Germline assignment: CDR1 SGHTA and CDR2 FQGNSA. Trimming removed 4 bases at V and 10 bases at J, with 10 bases between. This CDR3 is 11 amino acids long. CDR3: CASSSTSRAFF. The CDR3 DNA is TGTGCCAGCAGCTCCACCTCACGAGCTTTCTTT.

The V gene is TRBV28, the J gene TRBJ1-2; 12 bases align to TRBD1. The CDR3 has 14 amino acids. The ends lost 6 bases at V and 5 bases at J; junction bases unmatched: 4. Germline values: CDR1 MDHEN, CDR2 SYDVKM. The CDR3 coding sequence is TGTGCCAGCAGGGGGACAGGGGGCGTGTATGGCTACACCTTC. This encodes CASRGTGGVYGYTF.

The gene calls are TRBV29-1 and TRBJ1-1; the D is unclear. Trimming pared 1 base from V and 6 bases from J, leaving 9 bases between. The CDR3 spans 12 residues. Germline V gene sequence: CDR1 SQVTM, CDR2 ANQGSEA. CDR3 sequence reads: CSVEAAAPEAFF. CDR3 DNA sequence: TGCAGCGTTGAAGCAGCGGCACCTGAAGCTTTCTTT.

This clone was counted only a few times. V and J are TRBV11-2 and TRBJ1-5, with D tentatively TRBD1 (6 bases). Germline CDR1 reads SGHAT; CDR2 reads FQNNGV. The CDR3 is made up of 14 amino acids. The ends were cut back, 1 base at V and 6 bases at J, with 10 bases in the middle. This chain's CDR3 is CASSLARGSQPQHF. Written as DNA, the CDR3 is TGTGCCAGCAGCTTAGCCAGGGGTAGTCAGCCCCAGCATTTT. Together with reference TRBV11-2 and TRBJ1-5, the CDR3 gives the full variable domain: EAGVAQSPRYKIIEKRQSVAFWCNPISGHATLYWYQQILGQGPKLLIQFQNNGVVDDSQLPKDRFSAERLKGVDSTLKIQPAKLEDSAVYLCASSLARGSQPQHFGDGTRLSIL.

This clone was counted only a few times. This rearrangement joins TRBV7-3 to TRBJ2-1, with D possibly being TRBD2 (6 bases). The germline CDR1 and CDR2 sequences are SGHTA and FQGTGA. The V gene lost 2 bases and the J gene lost 7 bases, with 15 bases spanning the gap. The CDR3 loop spans 15 amino acids. The chain's CDR3 is CASSLSQAAGNEQFF. The DNA of the CDR3 is TGTGCCAGCAGCTTATCTCAGGCGGCGGGGAATGAGCAGTTCTTC.

The V call is TRBV6-5, the J call TRBJ2-7; no definite D call. The V end was cut by 0 bases, the J end by 3 bases, with 12 bases between. There are 15 residues in the CDR3. CDR1 and CDR2 (germline): MNHEY, SVGAGI. The CDR3 reads CASSYSSRQDYEQYF. The CDR3 nucleotides read TGTGCCAGCAGTTACTCTTCTCGACAAGACTACGAGCAGTACTTC.

The chain links TRBV30 to TRBJ1-2; TRBD1 matches at 7 bases. This CDR3 region has 14 residues. CDR1 GTSNPN and CDR2 SVGIG come from the germline V gene (reference sequence). The trim removed 2 bases at V and 8 bases at J, leaving 11 bases unmatched. The CDR3 is CAWSPTGDLGGYTF. The CDR3 DNA reads as TGTGCCTGGAGTCCTACAGGGGACCTAGGCGGCTACACCTTC.

The V and J genes are TRBV27 and TRBJ1-1; D is undetermined. The CDR3 totals 13 residues. V was shortened by 6 bases and J by 8 bases, with 16 bases between the two germline ends. Germline assignment: CDR1 MNHEY and CDR2 SMNVEV (reference sequence). The DNA of the CDR3 is TGTGCCAGCAGGACCTTGAGGGAAGCCGAAGCTTTCTTT. Its translation: CASRTLREAEAFF.

This clone was recorded once. The chain has TRBV2 and TRBJ2-5; no clear D. The CDR3 is made up of 15 amino acids. Germline V gives CDR1 SNHLY, CDR2 FYNNEI. V was trimmed by 3 bases and J by 4 bases, leaving 15 bases between them. The CDR3 nucleotides read TGTGCCAGCAGTGACGAGACGGTACGCTCAGAGACCCAGTACTTC. Its protein is CASSDETVRSETQYF.

This chain joins TRBV19 and TRBJ2-7; D possibly corresponds to TRBD2 (5 bases). With 5 bases removed from V and 3 bases from J, the gap between germline ends came to 11 bases. This CDR3 spans 13 amino acids. In germline, CDR1 is LNHDA, CDR2 SQIVND (reference sequence). The chain's CDR3 is CASSDYGVYEQYF. The CDR3 DNA sequence: TGTGCCAGTAGTGACTATGGGGTCTACGAGCAGTACTTC.

The J gene is TRBJ2-5, the V gene TRBV7-8; D is unresolved. Germline V gene lookup returns CDR1 SGHVS and CDR2 FQNEAQ. V was pared by 5 bases and J by 3 bases, with 16 bases between. This CDR3 contains 15 residues. The CDR3 DNA sequence: TGTGCCAGCAGCGACACCGGACGGGCCGAAGAGACCCAGTACTTC. It is translated as CASSDTGRAEETQYF.

The V and J genes are TRBV7-2 and TRBJ2-4, with a weak D call TRBD1 (6 bases). This CDR3 is 14 amino acids long. V shed 6 bases and J shed 15 bases, with 24 bases lying between them. Germline V gene data show CDR1 as SGHTA and CDR2 as FQGNSA. CDR3 bases: TGTGCCAGCAGTTCCGGGACACAAAAGACCCCCGCGTACTTC. Translated, it gives CASSSGTQKTPAYF.

This chain links TRBV7-9 with TRBJ1-6; D unclear. V dropped 5 bases and J dropped 9 bases, with 14 bases sitting between them. Germline CDR1 SEHNR, CDR2 FQNEAQ (reference sequence). The length of the CDR3 is 14 residues. The CDR3 loop reads CASSLGQETSPLHF. In DNA form, the CDR3 reads TGTGCCAGCAGCCTAGGTCAGGAGACTTCACCCCTCCACTTT.

The rearrangement joins TRBV6-1 to TRBJ1-5; D remains unclear. Germline-derived CDR1 and CDR2 are MNHNS and SASEGT. CDR3 length: 15 residues. The V end was cut by 0 bases, the J end by 6 bases, with 12 bases between. CDR3 residues: CASSEAGRGGQPQHF. Written as DNA, the CDR3 is TGTGCCAGCAGTGAAGCCGGGAGAGGAGGTCAGCCCCAGCATTTT.

The chain recombines TRBV6-5 with TRBJ1-5, with D maybe TRBD1 (5 bases). With 0 bases removed from V and 11 bases from J, the gap between germline ends came to 20 bases. The germline V gene has CDR1 MNHEY and CDR2 SVGAGI. The length of the CDR3 is 16 residues. Written as DNA, the CDR3 is TGTGCCAGCAGTTACTCTAACGCCGGGACCCCTGGGTCCCAGCATTTT. Translating it yields CASSYSNAGTPGSQHF.

This chain joins TRBV7-6 and TRBJ2-2; 11 bases match TRBD1. This CDR3 spans 16 amino acids. Germline V gene sequence: CDR1 SGHVS, CDR2 FNYEAQ. The J segment lost 5 bases and the V segment lost 1 base, leaving 3 bases of the junction unmatched. CDR3 nucleotide sequence: TGTGCCAGCAGCTTAGGGACAGGGGGCTTTACCGGGGAGCTGTTTTTT. Translation gives CASSLGTGGFTGELFF.

The V gene is TRBV2, the J gene TRBJ2-7; 9 bases are a match to TRBD1. From germline, CDR1 is SNHLY and CDR2 FYNNEI. After removal of 11 bases from V and 2 bases from J, the junction contained 19 bases not matched to a gene. This CDR3 is built from 17 residues. The CDR3 sequence: CAATGTGSSYTPYEQYF. CDR3 sequence (DNA): TGTGCCGCAACCGGGACAGGGTCCTCCTATACCCCCTACGAGCAGTACTTC.

The chain carries TRBV30 and TRBJ1-1; unclear D gene. The CDR3 covers 13 residues. CDR1 GTSNPN and CDR2 SVGIG come from the germline V gene (reference sequence). Trimming removed 2 bases at V and 4 bases at J, with 11 bases between. CDR3 coding DNA: TGTGCCTGGAGTCTGCGGACCTCCACTGAAGCTTTCTTT. Its translation is CAWSLRTSTEAFF.